This T cell receptor (beta chain) was retrieved from a study of blood T cell repertoires in COVID-19. Study-level information: Samples representing acute and convalescent COVID-19 were sourced from the United States, Italy and Spain. Sources were T cells, B-cell-depleted T cells, or PBMCs; the material itself was cDNA or gDNA.

As processed by the authors: By means of reference gene primer amplification, nucleated cell counts were estimated. Measured with immunoSEQ multiplex PCR; TCRdb has only the in-frame clones, and not every one. V and J calls and clone size are copied from that table; D and trimming were computed from the DNA. The sample includes 150,000 or so clones, 55% to 75% of them seen just once. The trim removed 4 bases at V and 6 bases at J, leaving 6 bases unmatched. Germline V gene lookup returns CDR1 SGHAT and CDR2 FQNNGV. This CDR3 contains 13 residues. The sequence came from a woman aged 65 to 85 with acute or convalescent COVID-19. The chain has TRBV11-2 and TRBJ2-7; 7 bases map to TRBD2. Sequencing was done on a sample of peripheral blood. The CDR3 nucleotides read TGTGCCAGCAGCTCCCCGACTAGCTTCGAGCAGTACTTC. Protein: CASSSPTSFEQYF.